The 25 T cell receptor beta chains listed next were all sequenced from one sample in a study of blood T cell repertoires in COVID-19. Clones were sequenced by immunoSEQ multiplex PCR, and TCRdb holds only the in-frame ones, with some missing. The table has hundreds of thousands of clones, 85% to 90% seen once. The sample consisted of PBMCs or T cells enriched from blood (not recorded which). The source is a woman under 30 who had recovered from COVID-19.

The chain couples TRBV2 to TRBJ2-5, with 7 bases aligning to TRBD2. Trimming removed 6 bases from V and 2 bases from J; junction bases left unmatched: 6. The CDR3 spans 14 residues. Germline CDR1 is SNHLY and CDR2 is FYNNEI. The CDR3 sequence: CASSVAGVQETQYF. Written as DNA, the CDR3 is TGTGCCAGCAGCGTGGCGGGGGTGCAAGAGACCCAGTACTTC.

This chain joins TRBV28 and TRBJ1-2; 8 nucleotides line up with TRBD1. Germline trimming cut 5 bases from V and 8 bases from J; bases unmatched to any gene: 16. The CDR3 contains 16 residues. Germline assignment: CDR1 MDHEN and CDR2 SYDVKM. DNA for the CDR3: TGTGCCAGCAGTATCCTCAGGGGGCTCGGAGGCAGCGGCTACACCTTC. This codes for CASSILRGLGGSGYTF.

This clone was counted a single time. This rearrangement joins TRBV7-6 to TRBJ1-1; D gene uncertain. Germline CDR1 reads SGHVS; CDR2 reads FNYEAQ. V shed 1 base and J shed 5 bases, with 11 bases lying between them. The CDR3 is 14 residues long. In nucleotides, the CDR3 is TGTGCCAGCAGCTTAGTTGGAGAGGGAACTGAAGCTTTCTTT. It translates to CASSLVGEGTEAFF.

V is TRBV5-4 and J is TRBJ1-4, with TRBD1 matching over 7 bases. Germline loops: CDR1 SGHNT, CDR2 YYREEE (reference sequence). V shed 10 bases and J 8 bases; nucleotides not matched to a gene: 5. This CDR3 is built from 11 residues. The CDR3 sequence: CAFTGDEKLFF. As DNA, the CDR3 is TGTGCCTTTACAGGGGACGAAAAACTGTTTTTT.

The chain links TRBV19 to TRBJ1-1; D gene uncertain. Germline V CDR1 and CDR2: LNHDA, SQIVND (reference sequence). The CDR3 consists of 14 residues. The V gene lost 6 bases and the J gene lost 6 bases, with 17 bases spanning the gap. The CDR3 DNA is TGTGCCAGTAGACCGGGTCGCAGCTTCCCTGAAGCTTTCTTT. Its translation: CASRPGRSFPEAFF.

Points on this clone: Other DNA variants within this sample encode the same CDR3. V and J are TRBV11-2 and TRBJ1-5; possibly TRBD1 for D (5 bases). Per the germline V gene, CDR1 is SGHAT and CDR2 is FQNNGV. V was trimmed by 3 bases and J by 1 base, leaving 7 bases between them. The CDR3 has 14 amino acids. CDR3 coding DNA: TGTGCCAGCAGCTTGGGGCTGAGCAATCAGCCCCAGCATTTT. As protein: CASSLGLSNQPQHF. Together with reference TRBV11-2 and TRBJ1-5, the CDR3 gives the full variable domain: EAGVAQSPRYKIIEKRQSVAFWCNPISGHATLYWYQQILGQGPKLLIQFQNNGVVDDSQLPKDRFSAERLKGVDSTLKIQPAKLEDSAVYLCASSLGLSNQPQHFGDGTRLSIL.

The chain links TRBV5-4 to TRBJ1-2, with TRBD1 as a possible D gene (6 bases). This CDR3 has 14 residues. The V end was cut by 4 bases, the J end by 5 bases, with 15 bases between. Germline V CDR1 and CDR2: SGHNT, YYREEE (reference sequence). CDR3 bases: TGTGCCAGCAGCCCTCCCGGACAGCTTTATGGCTACACCTTC. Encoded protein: CASSPPGQLYGYTF.

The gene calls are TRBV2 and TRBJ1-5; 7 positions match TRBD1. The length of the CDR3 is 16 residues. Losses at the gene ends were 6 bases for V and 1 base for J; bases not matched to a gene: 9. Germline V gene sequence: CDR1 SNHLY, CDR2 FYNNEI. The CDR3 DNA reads TGTGCCAGCAGGTCGGGGACAGTATTCAGCAATCAGCCCCAGCATTTT. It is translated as CASRSGTVFSNQPQHF.

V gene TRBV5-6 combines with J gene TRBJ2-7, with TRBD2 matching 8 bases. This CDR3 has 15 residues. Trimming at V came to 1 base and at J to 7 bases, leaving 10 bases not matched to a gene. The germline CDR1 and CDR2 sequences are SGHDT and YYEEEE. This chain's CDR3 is CASSLWRGASQEQYF. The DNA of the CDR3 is TGTGCCAGCAGCTTGTGGCGGGGGGCTTCTCAGGAGCAGTACTTC.

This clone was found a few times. CDR3 amino acids: CASSPRRGSWRGSETQYF. In nucleotides, the CDR3 is TGTGCCAGCAGTCCCAGAAGGGGGAGCTGGCGAGGGTCAGAGACCCAGTACTTC. The chain combines TRBV6-6 with TRBJ2-5; D may be TRBD1 (6 bases). There are 18 residues in the CDR3. V was trimmed by 5 bases and J by 4 bases, leaving 26 bases between them. CDR1 and CDR2 from the germline V gene are MNHNY and SVGAGI (reference sequence).

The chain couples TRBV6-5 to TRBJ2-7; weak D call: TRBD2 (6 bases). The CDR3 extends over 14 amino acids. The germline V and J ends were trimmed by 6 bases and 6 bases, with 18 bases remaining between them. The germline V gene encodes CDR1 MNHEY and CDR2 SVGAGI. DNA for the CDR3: TGTGCCAGCAGCGGGGGTCCCCAGACGCGCGAGCAGTACTTC. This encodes CASSGGPQTREQYF.

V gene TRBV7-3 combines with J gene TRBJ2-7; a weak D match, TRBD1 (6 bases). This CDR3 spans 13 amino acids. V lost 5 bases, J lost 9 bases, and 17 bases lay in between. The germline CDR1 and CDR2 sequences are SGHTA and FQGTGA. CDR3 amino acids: CASSPGHRAGQYF. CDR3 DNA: TGTGCCAGCAGCCCCGGACACAGGGCGGGGCAGTACTTC.

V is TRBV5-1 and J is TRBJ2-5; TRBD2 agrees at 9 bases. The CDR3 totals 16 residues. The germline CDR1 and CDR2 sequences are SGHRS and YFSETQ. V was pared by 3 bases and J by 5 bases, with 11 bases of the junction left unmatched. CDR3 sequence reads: CASSSSSGEGSETQYF. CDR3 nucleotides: TGCGCCAGCAGCTCCTCTAGCGGGGAGGGGTCGGAGACCCAGTACTTC.

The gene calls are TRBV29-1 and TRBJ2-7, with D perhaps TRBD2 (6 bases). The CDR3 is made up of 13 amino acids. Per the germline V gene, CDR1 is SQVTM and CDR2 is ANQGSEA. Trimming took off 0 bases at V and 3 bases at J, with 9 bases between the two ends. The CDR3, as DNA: TGCAGCGTTGAAGAGGGGGGATACTACGAGCAGTACTTC. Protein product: CSVEEGGYYEQYF.

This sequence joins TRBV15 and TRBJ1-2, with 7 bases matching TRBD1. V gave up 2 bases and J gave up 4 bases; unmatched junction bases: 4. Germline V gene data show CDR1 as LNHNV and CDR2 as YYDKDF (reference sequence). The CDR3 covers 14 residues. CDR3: CATSRKDRFYGYTF. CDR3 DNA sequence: TGTGCCACCAGCAGAAAGGACAGGTTCTATGGCTACACCTTC. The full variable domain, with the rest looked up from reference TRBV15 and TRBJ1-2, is DAMVIQNPRYQVTQFGKPVTLSCSQTLNHNVMYWYQQKSSQAPKLLFHYYDKDFNNEADTPDNFQSRRPNTSFCFLDIRSPGLGDTAMYLCATSRKDRFYGYTFGSGTRLTVV.

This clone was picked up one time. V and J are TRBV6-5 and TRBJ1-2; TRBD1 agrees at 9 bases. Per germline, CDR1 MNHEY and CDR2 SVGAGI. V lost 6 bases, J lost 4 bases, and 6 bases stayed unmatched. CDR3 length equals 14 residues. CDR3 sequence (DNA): TGTGCCAGCAGAAGGGACAGGGCTCTCTATGGCTACACCTTC. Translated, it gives CASRRDRALYGYTF.

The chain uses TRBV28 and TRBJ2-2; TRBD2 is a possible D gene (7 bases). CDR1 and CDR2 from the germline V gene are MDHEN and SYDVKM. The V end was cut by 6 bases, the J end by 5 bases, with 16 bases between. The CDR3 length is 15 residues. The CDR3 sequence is CASRRDYRDTGELFF. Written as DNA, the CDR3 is TGTGCCAGCAGACGGGACTACAGGGATACCGGGGAGCTGTTTTTT.

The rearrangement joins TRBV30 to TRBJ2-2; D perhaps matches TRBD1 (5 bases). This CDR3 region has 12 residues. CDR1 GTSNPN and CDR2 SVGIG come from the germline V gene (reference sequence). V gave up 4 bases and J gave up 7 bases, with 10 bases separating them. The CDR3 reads CAWTGWDGELFF. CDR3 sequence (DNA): TGTGCCTGGACAGGGTGGGACGGGGAGCTGTTTTTT.

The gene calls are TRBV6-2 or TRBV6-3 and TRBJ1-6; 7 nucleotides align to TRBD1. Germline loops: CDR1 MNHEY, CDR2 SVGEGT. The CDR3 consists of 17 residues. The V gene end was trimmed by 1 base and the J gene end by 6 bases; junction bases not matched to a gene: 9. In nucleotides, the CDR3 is TGTGCCAGCAGTTACTTCTCGGAGGGACAGAGTAATTCACCCCTCCACTTT. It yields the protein CASSYFSEGQSNSPLHF.

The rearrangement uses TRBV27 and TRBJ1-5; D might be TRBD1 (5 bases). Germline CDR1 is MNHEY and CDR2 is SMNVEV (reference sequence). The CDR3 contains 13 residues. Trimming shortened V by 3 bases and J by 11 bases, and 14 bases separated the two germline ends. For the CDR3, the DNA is TGTGCCAGCAGTTTCCGTAACCGGGGGGCCCAGCATTTT. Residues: CASSFRNRGAQHF.

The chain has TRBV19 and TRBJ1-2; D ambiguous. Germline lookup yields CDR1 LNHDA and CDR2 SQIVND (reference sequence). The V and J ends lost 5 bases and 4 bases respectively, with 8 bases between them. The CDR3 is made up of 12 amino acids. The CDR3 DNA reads TGTGCCAGTAGTGGGCAGTTCTATGGCTACACCTTC. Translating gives CASSGQFYGYTF.

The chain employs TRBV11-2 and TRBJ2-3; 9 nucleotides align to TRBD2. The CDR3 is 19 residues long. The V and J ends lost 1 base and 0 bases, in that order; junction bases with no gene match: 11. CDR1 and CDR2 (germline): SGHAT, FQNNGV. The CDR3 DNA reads TGTGCCAGCAGCTTAGCCCTAGCGGGGCGGTACTCTAGCACAGATACGCAGTATTTT. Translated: CASSLALAGRYSSTDTQYF. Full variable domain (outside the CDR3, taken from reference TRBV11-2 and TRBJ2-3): EAGVAQSPRYKIIEKRQSVAFWCNPISGHATLYWYQQILGQGPKLLIQFQNNGVVDDSQLPKDRFSAERLKGVDSTLKIQPAKLEDSAVYLCASSLALAGRYSSTDTQYFGPGTRLTVL.

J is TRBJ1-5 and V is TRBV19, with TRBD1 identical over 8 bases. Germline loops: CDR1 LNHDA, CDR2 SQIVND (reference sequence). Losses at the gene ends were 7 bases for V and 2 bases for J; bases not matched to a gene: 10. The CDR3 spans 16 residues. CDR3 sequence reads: CASTVDRATRNQPQHF. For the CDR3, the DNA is TGTGCCAGTACCGTGGACAGGGCGACCCGCAATCAGCCCCAGCATTTT.

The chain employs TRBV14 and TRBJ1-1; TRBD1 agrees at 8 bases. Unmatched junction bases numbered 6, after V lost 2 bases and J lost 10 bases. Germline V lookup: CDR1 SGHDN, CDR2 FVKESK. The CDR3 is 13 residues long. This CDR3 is CASSQSPDRVAFF. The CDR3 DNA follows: TGTGCCAGCAGCCAATCCCCGGACAGGGTAGCTTTCTTT.

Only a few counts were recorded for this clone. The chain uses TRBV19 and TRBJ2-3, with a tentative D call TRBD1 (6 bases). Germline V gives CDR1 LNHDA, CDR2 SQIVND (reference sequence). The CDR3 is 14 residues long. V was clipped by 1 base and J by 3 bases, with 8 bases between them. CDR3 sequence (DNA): TGTGCCAGTAGTATAGGGGGGCGGACAGATACGCAGTATTTT. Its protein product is CASSIGGRTDTQYF.